These 25 T cell receptor beta chains came from one sample sequenced in a study of siplizumab effects on memory and regulatory T cells (dated by TCRdb to about 2019). Receptor amplification or capture employed the immunoSEQ multiplex PCR assay. TCRdb re-hosts the immuneACCESS table, in-frame sequences only. Its copies lack some clones; in the studies checked, an unresolved V gene accounts for under half of them, and the cause for the rest is not known. This sample gives about 99,000 clones in total; roughly 92% of them show up just once. The ten biggest clones cover about 0.62% of the sample. Sequenced input: Tregs sorted from blood. The receptor source for this set is a human donor in good health.

This chain connects TRBV7-8 to TRBJ2-2; D may be TRBD2 (5 bases). Trimming shortened V by 8 bases and J by 0 bases, and 13 bases separated the two germline ends. From germline, CDR1 is SGHVS and CDR2 FQNEAQ. This CDR3 comprises 15 residues. The CDR3 loop is CASRKRETNTGELFF. The CDR3 DNA sequence: TGTGCCAGCCGGAAACGGGAAACGAACACCGGGGAGCTGTTTTTT.

The chain combines TRBV6-5 with TRBJ1-5, with D perhaps matching TRBD1 (5 bases). Looked up from germline, CDR1 is MNHEY and CDR2 is SVGAGI. The CDR3 runs to 14 residues. With 6 bases removed from V and 0 bases from J, the gap between germline ends came to 9 bases. This CDR3 is CASSHRTSNQPQHF. The CDR3 nucleotides read TGTGCCAGCAGCCACAGGACTAGCAATCAGCCCCAGCATTTT.

The J gene is TRBJ1-3, the V gene TRBV11-1; D gene ambiguous. The germline CDR1 and CDR2 sequences are SGHAT and FQDESV (reference sequence). The V end was cut by 5 bases, the J end by 3 bases, with 5 bases between. The CDR3 has 12 residues. The CDR3 reads CASSTLGNTIYF. CDR3 coding DNA: TGTGCCAGCAGCACTCTTGGAAACACCATATATTTT.

V usage is TRBV2 and J usage is TRBJ2-1, with TRBD2 identical over 7 bases. This CDR3 has 15 residues. Per the germline V gene, CDR1 is SNHLY and CDR2 is FYNNEI. Trimming at V came to 7 bases and at J to 0 bases, leaving 6 bases not matched to a gene. In DNA, the CDR3 is TGTGCCAGCAAGGTTGGCGGGAGCTCCTACAATGAGCAGTTCTTC. It yields the protein CASKVGGSSYNEQFF.

The chain couples TRBV4-1 to TRBJ2-1; possibly TRBD2 for D (6 bases). CDR3 length: 16 residues. V dropped 0 bases and J dropped 8 bases, with 17 bases sitting between them. Per germline, CDR1 MGHRA and CDR2 YSYEKL. The chain's CDR3 is CASSQDGTLVVDEQFF. CDR3 DNA: TGCGCCAGCAGCCAAGACGGGACTCTCGTAGTCGATGAGCAGTTCTTC.

The genes are TRBV5-5 and TRBJ2-7; 8 bases line up with TRBD1. The length of the CDR3 is 14 residues. V was pared by 0 bases and J by 5 bases, with 4 bases of the junction left unmatched. Germline lookup yields CDR1 SGHKS and CDR2 YYEKEE (reference sequence). The DNA for the CDR3 is TGTGCCAGCAGCTTGGGACAGGGGATCGACGAGCAGTACTTC. Protein product: CASSLGQGIDEQYF. Variable domain in full (rest from reference TRBV5-5 and TRBJ2-7): DAGVTQSPTHLIKTRGQQVTLRCSPISGHKSVSWYQQVLGQGPQFIFQYYEKEERGRGNFPDRFSARQFPNYSSELNVNALLLGDSALYLCASSLGQGIDEQYFGPGTRLTVT.

The gene calls are TRBV2 and TRBJ1-2; D is unresolved. Germline-derived CDR1 and CDR2 are SNHLY and FYNNEI. V was cut by 6 bases and J by 5 bases, with 4 bases left in between. The length of the CDR3 is 10 residues. The CDR3 DNA reads as TGTGCCAGCAGAGAATATGGCTACACCTTC. Protein product: CASREYGYTF.

The chain is built from TRBV28 and TRBJ2-1, with 7 positions matching TRBD2. CDR3 length: 16 residues. Germline V CDR1 and CDR2: MDHEN, SYDVKM. Germline trimming cut 5 bases from V and 6 bases from J; bases unmatched to any gene: 13. CDR3 region: CASSLPLAEGGNEQFF. For the CDR3, the DNA is TGTGCCAGCAGTCTTCCGCTAGCGGAGGGAGGCAATGAGCAGTTCTTC.

This clone appeared a single time. The J gene is TRBJ2-7, the V gene TRBV27, with 9 bases matching TRBD2. The CDR3 is 14 amino acids. The germline V gene encodes CDR1 MNHEY and CDR2 SMNVEV (reference sequence). Trimming took 6 bases from V and 4 from J; bases not matched to a gene: 7. The CDR3 region is CASRRASGTYEQYF. CDR3 nucleotides: TGTGCCAGCAGACGGGCTAGCGGGACGTACGAGCAGTACTTC.

The rearrangement links TRBV6-4 to TRBJ1-1, with D possibly being TRBD1 (5 bases). Looked up from germline, CDR1 is MRHNA and CDR2 is SNTAGT. V dropped 7 bases and J dropped 4 bases, with 16 bases sitting between them. This CDR3 comprises 14 residues. The chain's CDR3 is CASKGYGYSTEAFF. For the CDR3, the DNA is TGTGCCAGCAAGGGGTACGGGTACAGCACTGAAGCTTTCTTT.

The V call is TRBV5-4, the J call TRBJ1-1; 7 bases match TRBD1. The CDR3 is 14 amino acids. Germline V gene data show CDR1 as SGHNT and CDR2 as YYREEE (reference sequence). The V and J ends lost 4 bases and 4 bases, in that order; junction bases with no gene match: 7. As DNA, the CDR3 is TGTGCCAGCAGCCAACAGGGGATGAGCACTGAAGCTTTCTTT. Translated, it gives CASSQQGMSTEAFF.

The gene calls are TRBV6-5 and TRBJ1-1; D is undetermined. Trimming stripped 5 bases from V and 5 bases from J, with 18 bases between. CDR1 and CDR2 from the germline V gene are MNHEY and SVGAGI. This CDR3 is built from 15 residues. CDR3 loop: CASSRSLPLGTEAFF. CDR3 in DNA: TGTGCCAGCAGTCGCTCGTTGCCGCTCGGGACTGAAGCTTTCTTT.

The rearrangement joins TRBV9 to TRBJ1-2; D is perhaps TRBD1 (6 bases). The length of the CDR3 is 15 residues. CDR1 and CDR2 from the germline V gene are SGDLS and YYNGEE. V was shortened by 5 bases and J by 4 bases, with 18 bases between the two germline ends. The CDR3 DNA reads as TGTGCCAGCAGTCAAACAGGGAGGGGACTCTATGGCTACACCTTC. Encoded protein: CASSQTGRGLYGYTF. Together with reference TRBV9 and TRBJ1-2, the CDR3 gives the full variable domain: DSGVTQTPKHLITATGQRVTLRCSPRSGDLSVYWYQQSLDQGLQFLIQYYNGEERAKGNILERFSAQQFPDLHSELNLSSLELGDSALYFCASSQTGRGLYGYTFGSGTRLTVV.

The rearrangement joins TRBV9 to TRBJ2-3; D is ambiguous. This CDR3 spans 13 amino acids. The V gene lost 3 bases and the J gene lost 4 bases, with 9 bases spanning the gap. Germline V gives CDR1 SGDLS, CDR2 YYNGEE. The CDR3 protein is CASSADISDTQYF. The CDR3 coding sequence is TGTGCCAGCAGCGCCGACATCTCAGATACGCAGTATTTT. The whole variable domain, remainder taken from reference TRBV9 and TRBJ2-3, is DSGVTQTPKHLITATGQRVTLRCSPRSGDLSVYWYQQSLDQGLQFLIQYYNGEERAKGNILERFSAQQFPDLHSELNLSSLELGDSALYFCASSADISDTQYFGPGTRLTVL.

This chain joins TRBV11-2 and TRBJ1-1; D unresolved. The CDR3 is made up of 13 amino acids. The V and J ends lost 5 bases and 5 bases respectively, with 12 bases between them. Germline CDR1 SGHAT, CDR2 FQNNGV. This CDR3 is CASSLILGTEAFF. The DNA of the CDR3 is TGTGCCAGCAGCCTCATCCTAGGTACTGAAGCTTTCTTT. Complete variable domain (other parts from reference TRBV11-2 and TRBJ1-1): EAGVAQSPRYKIIEKRQSVAFWCNPISGHATLYWYQQILGQGPKLLIQFQNNGVVDDSQLPKDRFSAERLKGVDSTLKIQPAKLEDSAVYLCASSLILGTEAFFGQGTRLTVV.

The chain has TRBV5-1 and TRBJ2-2; 11 nucleotides align to TRBD2. The germline CDR1 and CDR2 sequences are SGHRS and YFSETQ. Losses at the gene ends were 3 bases for V and 5 bases for J; bases not matched to a gene: 6. This CDR3 has 16 residues. The CDR3 is CASSSGRLAGTGELFF. The CDR3 region has the DNA TGCGCCAGCAGCTCGGGACGACTAGCGGGAACCGGGGAGCTGTTTTTT.

The chain uses TRBV4-2 and TRBJ2-5, with TRBD1 identical over 10 bases. Trimming at V came to 0 bases and at J to 5 bases, leaving 0 bases not matched to a gene. The CDR3 consists of 14 residues. Germline CDR1 LGHNA, CDR2 YNFKEQ. CDR3 protein: CASSQEDRGETQYF. The CDR3, as DNA: TGTGCCAGCAGCCAAGAGGACAGGGGGGAGACCCAGTACTTC.

The chain combines TRBV10-1 with TRBJ2-7, with unresolved D. This CDR3 has 16 amino acids. The germline V gene has CDR1 WNHNN and CDR2 SYGVQD (reference sequence). The V end lost 0 bases, the J end lost 0 bases, and 12 bases lay between the germline ends. The DNA of the CDR3 is TGCGCCAGCAGTGAGTCTGCGGACGTAAGCTCCTACGAGCAGTACTTC. Translating gives CASSESADVSSYEQYF.

The V gene is TRBV18, the J gene TRBJ2-6; D is undetermined. CDR3 length equals 18 residues. Trimming cost V 1 base and J 0 bases, with 13 bases left between them. Germline V CDR1 and CDR2: KGHSH, LQKENI. CDR3 nucleotides: TGTGCCAGCTCACCACGGGCGCGCAGCTTCTCTGGGGCCAACGTCCTGACTTTC. This translates into CASSPRARSFSGANVLTF. The whole variable domain, filled in from reference TRBV18 and TRBJ2-6, reads NAGVMQNPRHLVRRRGQEARLRCSPMKGHSHVYWYRQLPEEGLKFMVYLQKENIIDESGMPKERFSAEFPKEGPSILRIQQVVRGDSAAYFCASSPRARSFSGANVLTFGAGSRLTVL.

V is TRBV5-1 and J is TRBJ1-3; D uncertain. Germline V lookup: CDR1 SGHRS, CDR2 YFSETQ. The CDR3 extends over 16 amino acids. Between the trimmed V and J ends, which lost 0 bases and 0 bases, there was a span of 10 bases. CDR3 residues: CASSLGSQSSGNTIYF. CDR3 DNA sequence: TGCGCCAGCAGCTTGGGCTCACAGTCCTCTGGAAACACCATATATTTT.

CDR3 in amino acids: CASSTRAGTGNTIYF. CDR3 bases: TGTGCCAGCAGCACCCGAGCAGGGACTGGAAACACCATATATTTT. This chain joins TRBV7-9 and TRBJ1-3; possible D gene TRBD1, 5 bases. This CDR3 region has 15 residues. CDR1 and CDR2 (germline): SEHNR, FQNEAQ (reference sequence). V lost 5 bases to trimming and J lost 2 bases, with 13 bases between them.

V is TRBV7-2 and J is TRBJ2-3; no firm D call. The CDR3 has 13 amino acids. V was clipped by 0 bases and J by 2 bases, with 3 bases between them. The V gene's germline CDR1 is SGHTA and CDR2 FQGNSA. CDR3 nucleotide sequence: TGTGCCAGCAGCTTAGCCGTCACAGATACGCAGTATTTT. Encoded protein: CASSLAVTDTQYF.

This clone was detected once. V is TRBV18 and J is TRBJ1-5; TRBD1 agrees at 8 bases. The CDR3 runs to 13 residues. From germline, CDR1 is KGHSH and CDR2 LQKENI. The V and J ends lost 5 bases and 9 bases, in that order; junction bases with no gene match: 6. The CDR3 sequence is CASSAQTGGPQHF. The CDR3 DNA follows: TGTGCCAGCTCAGCCCAAACAGGGGGGCCCCAGCATTTT.

V and J are TRBV7-9 and TRBJ1-1; D is perhaps TRBD1 (5 bases). Germline values: CDR1 SEHNR, CDR2 FQNEAQ (reference sequence). This CDR3 region has 17 residues. Trimming cost V 5 bases and J 2 bases, with 21 bases left between them. The CDR3 nucleotides are TGTGCCAGCAGCATGTATTTCTGGGCAGGGTCCAACACTGAAGCTTTCTTT. Protein product: CASSMYFWAGSNTEAFF.

The gene calls are TRBV7-9 and TRBJ2-7, with D unresolved. Germline values: CDR1 SEHNR, CDR2 FQNEAQ (reference sequence). The CDR3 has 14 residues. V lost 5 bases, J lost 0 bases, and 11 bases lay in between. This CDR3 reads CASSPSLGSYEQYF. As DNA, the CDR3 is TGTGCCAGCAGCCCGTCATTGGGCTCCTACGAGCAGTACTTC. The full variable domain, in which reference TRBV7-9 and TRBJ2-7 provide the parts outside the CDR3, is DTGVSQNPRHKITKRGQNVTFRCDPISEHNRLYWYRQTLGQGPEFLTYFQNEAQLEKSRLLSDRFSAERPKGSFSTLEIQRTEQGDSAMYLCASSPSLGSYEQYFGPGTRLTVT.